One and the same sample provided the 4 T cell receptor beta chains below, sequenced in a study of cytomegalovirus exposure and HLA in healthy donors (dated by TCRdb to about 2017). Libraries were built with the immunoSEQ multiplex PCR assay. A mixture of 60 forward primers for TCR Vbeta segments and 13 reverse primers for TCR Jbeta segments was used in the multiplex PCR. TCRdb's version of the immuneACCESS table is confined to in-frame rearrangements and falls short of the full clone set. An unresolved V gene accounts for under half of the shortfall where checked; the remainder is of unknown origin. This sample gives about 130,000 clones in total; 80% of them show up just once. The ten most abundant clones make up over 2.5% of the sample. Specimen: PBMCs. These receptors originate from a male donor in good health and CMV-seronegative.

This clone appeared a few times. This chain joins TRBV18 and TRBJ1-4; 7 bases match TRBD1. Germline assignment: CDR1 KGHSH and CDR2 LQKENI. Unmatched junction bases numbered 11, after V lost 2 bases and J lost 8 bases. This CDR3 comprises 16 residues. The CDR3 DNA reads TGTGCCAGCTCACCAGCCCAGACAGGGCTAAAAGAAAAACTGTTTTTT. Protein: CASSPAQTGLKEKLFF.

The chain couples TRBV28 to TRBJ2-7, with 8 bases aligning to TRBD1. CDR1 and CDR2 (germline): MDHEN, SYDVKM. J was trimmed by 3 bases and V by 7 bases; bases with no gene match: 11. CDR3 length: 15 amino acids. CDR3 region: CASNPAGTGVYEQYF. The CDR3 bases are TGTGCCAGCAATCCTGCCGGGACAGGCGTCTACGAGCAGTACTTC.

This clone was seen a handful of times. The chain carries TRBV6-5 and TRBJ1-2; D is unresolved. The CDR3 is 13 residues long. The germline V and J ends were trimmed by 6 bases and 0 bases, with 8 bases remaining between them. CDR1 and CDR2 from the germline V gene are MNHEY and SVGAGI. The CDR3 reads CASSGQANYGYTF. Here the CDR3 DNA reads TGTGCCAGCAGCGGTCAAGCTAACTATGGCTACACCTTC.

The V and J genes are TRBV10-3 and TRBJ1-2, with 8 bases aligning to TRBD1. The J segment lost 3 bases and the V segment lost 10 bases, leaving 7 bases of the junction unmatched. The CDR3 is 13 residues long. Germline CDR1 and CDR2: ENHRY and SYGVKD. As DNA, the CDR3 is TGTGCCACAAGAGGACAGGGAGACTATGGCTACACCTTC. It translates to CATRGQGDYGYTF.